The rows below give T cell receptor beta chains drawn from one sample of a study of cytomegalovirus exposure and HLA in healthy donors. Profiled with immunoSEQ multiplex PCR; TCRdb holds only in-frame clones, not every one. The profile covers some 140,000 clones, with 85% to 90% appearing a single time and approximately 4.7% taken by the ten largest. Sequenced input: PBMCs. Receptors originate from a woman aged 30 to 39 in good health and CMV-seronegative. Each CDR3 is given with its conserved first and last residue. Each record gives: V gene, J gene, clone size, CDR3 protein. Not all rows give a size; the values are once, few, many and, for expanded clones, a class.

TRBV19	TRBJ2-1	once	CASRSNSQYNEQFF
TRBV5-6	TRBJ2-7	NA	CASSFGQGGYEQYF
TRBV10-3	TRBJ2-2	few	CAISGQTSNTGELFF
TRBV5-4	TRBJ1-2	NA	CASSPRTGHYGYTF
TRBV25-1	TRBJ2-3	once	CASTGRGSDTQYF
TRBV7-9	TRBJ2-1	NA	CASSRWGLAGGNEQFF
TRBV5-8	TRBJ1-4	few	CASSLEDRYNEKLFF
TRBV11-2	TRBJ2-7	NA	CASSLVEARAYEQYF
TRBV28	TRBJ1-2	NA	CASRDYRGSNYGYTF
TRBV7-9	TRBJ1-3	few	CASSLDRYGNTIYF
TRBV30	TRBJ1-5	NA	CAWSQAGNQPQHF
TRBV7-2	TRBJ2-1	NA	CASSPWGGFFNEQFF
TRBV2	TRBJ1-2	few	CASRPGTEYGYTF
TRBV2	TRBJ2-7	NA	CASSEARTQPYEQYF
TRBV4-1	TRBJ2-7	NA	CASSRERQGREQYF
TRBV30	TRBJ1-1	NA	CAWSFWGGTEAFF
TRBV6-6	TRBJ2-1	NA	CASRISGESYNEQFF
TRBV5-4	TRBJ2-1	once	CASSSRLAIPSYNEQFF
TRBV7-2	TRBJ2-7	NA	CASSLRDRDEQYF
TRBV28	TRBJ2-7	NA	CASSLVGASTYEQYF
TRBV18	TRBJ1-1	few	CASSPNRGGTEAFF
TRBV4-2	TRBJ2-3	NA	CASSHVGLAGGRDTQYF
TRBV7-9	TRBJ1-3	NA	CASSSPGLTIYF
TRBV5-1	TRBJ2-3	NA	CASSLEQGADTQYF
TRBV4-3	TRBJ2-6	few	CASSQVIATGANVLTF
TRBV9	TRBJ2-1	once	CASSPPYRANEQFF
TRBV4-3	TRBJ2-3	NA	CASSQDFGTDTQYF
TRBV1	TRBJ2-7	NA	CTSSHYGGLPHYEQYF
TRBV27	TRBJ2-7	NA	CASSTLAGLSYEQYF
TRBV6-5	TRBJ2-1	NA	CASSYGSSEQFF
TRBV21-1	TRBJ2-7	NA	CASSRDTYEQYF
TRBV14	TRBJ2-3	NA	CASSHLAGGFADTQYF
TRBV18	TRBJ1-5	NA	CASSPRDNGEPQHF
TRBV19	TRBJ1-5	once	CASSRQFNQPQHF
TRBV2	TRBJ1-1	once	CASSGVRIVNTEAFF
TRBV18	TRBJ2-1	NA	CASSPPDRISAYNEQFF
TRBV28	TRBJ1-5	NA	CASRRQGDQPQHF
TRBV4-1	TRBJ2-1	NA	CASSPGTSEGNEQFF
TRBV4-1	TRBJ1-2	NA	CASSQDFGQNYGYTF
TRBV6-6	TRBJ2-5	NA	CASRGLGQGGWETQYF
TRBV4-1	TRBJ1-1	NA	CASSQVQGYTEAFF
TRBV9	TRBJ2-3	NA	CASSPTVAGHTQYF
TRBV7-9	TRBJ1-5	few	CASSADRVGQPQHF
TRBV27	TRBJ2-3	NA	CASSSLRDTQYF
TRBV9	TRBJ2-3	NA	CASSVEGLAGGGFTDTQYF
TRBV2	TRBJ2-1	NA	CASSGGFYNEQFF
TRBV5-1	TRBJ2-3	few	CASSSQSTDTQYF
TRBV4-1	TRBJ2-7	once	CASSQESASGGPYEQYF
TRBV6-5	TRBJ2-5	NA	CASSYSGTSGEETQYF
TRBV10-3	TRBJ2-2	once	CAISRQGSNTGELFF
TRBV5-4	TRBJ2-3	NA	CASSQAGGLSTDTQYF
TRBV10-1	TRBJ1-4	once	CASSESSRGVANEKLFF
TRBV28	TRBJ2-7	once	CASSLLVAWSSYEQYF
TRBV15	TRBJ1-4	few	CATSARQGVNEKLFF
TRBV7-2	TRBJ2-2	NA	CASSLGTRGAGELFF
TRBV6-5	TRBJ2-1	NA	CASSYSASGINEQFF
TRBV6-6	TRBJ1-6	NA	CASSYPGQTNSPLHF
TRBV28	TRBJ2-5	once	CASSFPGLNQETQYF
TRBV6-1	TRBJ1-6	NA	CASSESHPTLHF